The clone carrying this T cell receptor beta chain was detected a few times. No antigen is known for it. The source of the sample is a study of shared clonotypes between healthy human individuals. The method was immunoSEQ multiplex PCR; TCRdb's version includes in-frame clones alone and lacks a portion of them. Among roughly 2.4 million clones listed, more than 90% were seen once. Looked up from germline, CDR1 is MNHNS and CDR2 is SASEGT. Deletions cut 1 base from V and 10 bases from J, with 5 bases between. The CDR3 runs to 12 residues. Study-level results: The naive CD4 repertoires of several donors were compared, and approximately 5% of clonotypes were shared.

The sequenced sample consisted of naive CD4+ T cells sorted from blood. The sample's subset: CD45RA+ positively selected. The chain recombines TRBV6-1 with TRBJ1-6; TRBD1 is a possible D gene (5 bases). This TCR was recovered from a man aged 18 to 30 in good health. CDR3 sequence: CASSEGDSPLHF. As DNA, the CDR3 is TGTGCCAGCAGTGAAGGGGACTCACCCCTCCACTTT.